Following are 22 T cell receptor beta chains from one sample sequenced in a study of shared clonotypes between healthy human individuals (dated by TCRdb to 2020 to 2021). The library was obtained by the immunoSEQ multiplex PCR assay. This immuneACCESS table, as held by TCRdb, lists in-frame sequences with V and J called but not all clones. Of the missing ones, under half trace to an unresolved V gene in checked studies; the others have no known cause. Counted in this sample were some 530,000 clones; around four fifths of them appeared once. The top ten clones comprise around 11% of the sample. Sequenced input: PBMCs. The source is a woman between 40 and 55 years old in good health. Some clones in this sample may be carry-over from other donors' samples.

The chain carries TRBV29-1 and TRBJ2-3, with 14 positions matching TRBD2. The CDR3 sequence is 15 residues long. The V gene's germline CDR1 is SQVTM and CDR2 ANQGSEA. Losses at the gene ends were 6 bases for V and 1 base for J; bases not matched to a gene: 3. The DNA of the CDR3 is TGCAGCGTCGCGACTAGCGGGAGGGGCACAGATACGCAGTATTTT. Its protein product is CSVATSGRGTDTQYF.

The chain employs TRBV5-1 and TRBJ1-2; D remains unclear. Per the germline V gene, CDR1 is SGHRS and CDR2 is YFSETQ. V shed 3 bases and J shed 0 bases, with 12 bases lying between them. The CDR3 loop spans 15 amino acids. CDR3 sequence: CASSWIGETNYGYTF. The DNA of the CDR3 is TGCGCCAGCAGCTGGATCGGGGAAACTAACTATGGCTACACCTTC.

This clone was seen only once. The chain recombines TRBV19 with TRBJ2-1, with 11 nucleotides matching TRBD2. CDR1 LNHDA and CDR2 SQIVND come from the germline V gene (reference sequence). The V segment lost 1 base and the J segment 15 bases; nucleotides outside the gene matches: 8. The CDR3 contains 14 residues. The CDR3 nucleotides are TGTGCCAGTAGTATAGGGCTCCCTAGCGGGAGGCCGTTCTTC. Protein: CASSIGLPSGRPFF.

The chain carries TRBV2 and TRBJ2-2, with D unclear. The CDR3 runs to 13 residues. Trimming stripped 6 bases from V and 5 bases from J, with 10 bases between. Germline CDR1 and CDR2: SNHLY and FYNNEI. Written as DNA, the CDR3 is TGTGCCAGCAGCTCTGACCGAACCGGGGAGCTGTTTTTT. Its protein product is CASSSDRTGELFF.

The genes are TRBV2 and TRBJ2-1; 12 bases match TRBD2. The V gene end was trimmed by 4 bases and the J gene end by 15 bases; junction bases not matched to a gene: 13. The CDR3 sequence is 15 residues long. The germline CDR1 and CDR2 sequences are SNHLY and FYNNEI. CDR3 sequence (DNA): TGTGCCAGCAGTGTGGGGGCTAGCGGGAGGGCCGTGCCGTTCTTC. This sequence encodes CASSVGASGRAVPFF.

This clone was recorded at least ten times. This chain joins TRBV5-4 and TRBJ2-2, with D perhaps TRBD2 (6 bases). The germline CDR1 and CDR2 sequences are SGHNT and YYREEE (reference sequence). Trimming removed 0 bases at V and 4 bases at J, with 13 bases between. This CDR3 has 16 residues. The CDR3 spells CASSLGLVTSTGELFF. The CDR3 coding sequence is TGTGCCAGCAGCTTGGGACTAGTGACGAGCACCGGGGAGCTGTTTTTT.

The chain employs TRBV28 and TRBJ2-1, with 13 bases fitting TRBD2. J lost 4 bases, V lost 4 bases, and 7 bases had no gene match. This CDR3 comprises 17 residues. Germline V gene lookup returns CDR1 MDHEN and CDR2 SYDVKM. The CDR3 reads CASSSGLAGSFYNEQFF. Written as DNA, the CDR3 is TGTGCCAGCAGTTCGGGACTAGCGGGATCGTTTTACAATGAGCAGTTCTTC.

V is TRBV15 and J is TRBJ2-3, with D perhaps assigned TRBD1 or TRBD2 (5 bases each). CDR3 length equals 15 residues. V shed 5 bases and J shed 0 bases, with 12 bases lying between them. The V gene's germline CDR1 is LNHNV and CDR2 YYDKDF (reference sequence). The CDR3 DNA reads as TGTGCCACCAGCGGGGGACGGTCTAGCACAGATACGCAGTATTTT. Translated, it gives CATSGGRSSTDTQYF.

The genes are TRBV7-9 and TRBJ1-1; D not resolved. This CDR3 spans 13 amino acids. Germline V gives CDR1 SEHNR, CDR2 FQNEAQ (reference sequence). The V end lost 3 bases, the J end lost 5 bases, and 10 bases lay between the germline ends. CDR3 DNA: TGTGCCAGCAGCTTTTATGATGGGACTGAAGCTTTCTTT. As protein: CASSFYDGTEAFF.

V usage is TRBV2 and J usage is TRBJ2-2; no definite D call. In germline, CDR1 is SNHLY, CDR2 FYNNEI. CDR3 length: 15 residues. Trimming took off 5 bases at V and 3 bases at J, with 13 bases between the two ends. CDR3 loop: CASSTRVLYTGELFF. In nucleotides, the CDR3 is TGTGCCAGCAGTACCCGAGTGTTGTACACCGGGGAGCTGTTTTTT.

This clone has ten or more counts. The CDR3 nucleotides read TGTGCCAGCAACCCGACAGGGGGTATTGGCTACACCTTC. Its protein is CASNPTGGIGYTF. V usage is TRBV7-9 and J usage is TRBJ1-2; 9 positions agree with TRBD1. The germline V gene has CDR1 SEHNR and CDR2 FQNEAQ (reference sequence). With 7 bases clipped from V and 7 bases from J, the junction kept 7 bases outside the gene matches. This CDR3 region has 13 residues. Combining the CDR3 with reference TRBV7-9 and TRBJ1-2 gives the whole variable domain DTGVSQNPRHKITKRGQNVTFRCDPISEHNRLYWYRQTLGQGPEFLTYFQNEAQLEKSRLLSDRFSAERPKGSFSTLEIQRTEQGDSAMYLCASNPTGGIGYTFGSGTRLTVV.

This chain links TRBV9 with TRBJ2-7; D unclear. Trimming removed 0 bases at V and 5 bases at J, with 12 bases between. CDR1 SGDLS and CDR2 YYNGEE come from the germline V gene. The CDR3 loop spans 14 amino acids. The CDR3 region is CASSVDQDPHEQYF. Here the CDR3 DNA reads TGTGCCAGCAGCGTAGACCAGGACCCCCACGAGCAGTACTTC.

The table lists this clone with a count of one. The chain combines TRBV7-7 with TRBJ2-5; D call uncertain. CDR3 length: 15 amino acids. Germline V gene data show CDR1 as SSHAT and CDR2 as FNYEAQ (reference sequence). Trimming removed 3 bases at V and 1 base at J, with 12 bases between. The CDR3 reads CASSLRTRPQETQYF. In DNA, the CDR3 is TGTGCCAGCAGCTTGCGAACAAGGCCCCAAGAGACCCAGTACTTC.

The rearrangement links TRBV12-1 to TRBJ2-2; the table gives TRBD2 as D, unverified against the DNA. TRBV12-1 is a recognized pseudogene. The CDR3 spans 21 residues. CDR3 in DNA: TGTGCCAGCAGCTTTGCCTCAAAACTAGCGGGATGGGCTTCGAACACCGGGGAGCTGTTTTTT. Protein sequence: CASSFASKLAGWASNTGELFF.

The genes are TRBV7-9 and TRBJ2-5; D tentatively reads TRBD1 or TRBD2 (6 bases each). CDR3 length: 15 residues. Germline-derived CDR1 and CDR2 are SEHNR and FQNEAQ (reference sequence). Trimming shortened V by 1 base and J by 4 bases, and 13 bases separated the two germline ends. Here the CDR3 reads CASSLVRGLPETQYF. In DNA form, the CDR3 reads TGTGCCAGCAGCTTAGTTCGGGGGCTCCCAGAGACCCAGTACTTC.

The sample holds a few counts of this clone. V usage is TRBV19 and J usage is TRBJ1-3; no definite D call. The CDR3 totals 12 residues. Germline V gene data show CDR1 as LNHDA and CDR2 as SQIVND (reference sequence). The ends were cut back, 4 bases at V and 7 bases at J, with 8 bases in the middle. In DNA form, the CDR3 reads TGTGCCAGTAGTACCCAACGCAACACCATATATTTT. Protein product: CASSTQRNTIYF.

DNA of the CDR3: TGTGCCAGCTCGTCCGTGGCCTACGAGCAGTACTTC. Translated: CASSSVAYEQYF. The chain links TRBV18 to TRBJ2-7; D is unresolved. V lost 6 bases and J 2 bases, leaving 8 bases between the germline ends. Germline values: CDR1 KGHSH, CDR2 LQKENI. CDR3 size: 12 residues.

The rearrangement joins TRBV6-5 to TRBJ1-4; TRBD1 agrees at 8 bases. CDR1 is MNHEY and CDR2 is SVGAGI in the germline V gene. The junction had 10 bases not matched to a gene; V was cut back by 5 bases and J by 8 bases. CDR3 length: 15 residues. The CDR3: CASSTLGQGGEKLFF. The DNA for the CDR3 is TGTGCCAGCAGTACGCTCGGACAGGGTGGAGAAAAACTGTTTTTT.

This rearrangement joins TRBV30 to TRBJ1-1, with unresolved D. The CDR3 has 15 amino acids. Germline V gene sequence: CDR1 GTSNPN, CDR2 SVGIG (reference sequence). Trimming pared 2 bases from V and 3 bases from J, leaving 16 bases between. This CDR3 is CAWSKGQGSDTEAFF. The CDR3 nucleotides are TGTGCCTGGAGTAAGGGCCAAGGGAGCGACACTGAAGCTTTCTTT.

The J gene is TRBJ1-2, the V gene TRBV6-6, with 9 bases identical to TRBD1. Germline V gene sequence: CDR1 MNHNY, CDR2 SVGAGI (reference sequence). This CDR3 contains 15 residues. Trimming removed 2 bases from V and 8 bases from J; junction bases left unmatched: 9. The DNA of the CDR3 is TGTGCCAGCAGTTACCCCCGGGACAGGGTGAGCGGCTACACCTTC. Translation: CASSYPRDRVSGYTF.

The chain combines TRBV7-2 with TRBJ1-2; the D is unclear. V shed 2 bases and J shed 7 bases, with 8 bases lying between them. Germline CDR1 SGHTA, CDR2 FQGNSA. The CDR3 extends over 12 amino acids. The DNA for the CDR3 is TGTGCCAGCAGCTTACTTCATTTTGGCTACACCTTC. Translation gives CASSLLHFGYTF.

The chain employs TRBV2 and TRBJ1-3; 9 nucleotides match TRBD1. The CDR3 runs 13 residues. With 6 bases clipped from V and 8 bases from J, the junction kept 5 bases outside the gene matches. Germline CDR1 and CDR2: SNHLY and FYNNEI. The CDR3 sequence: CASRGDRVHTIYF. In DNA form, the CDR3 reads TGTGCCAGCAGGGGGGACAGGGTGCACACCATATATTTT.